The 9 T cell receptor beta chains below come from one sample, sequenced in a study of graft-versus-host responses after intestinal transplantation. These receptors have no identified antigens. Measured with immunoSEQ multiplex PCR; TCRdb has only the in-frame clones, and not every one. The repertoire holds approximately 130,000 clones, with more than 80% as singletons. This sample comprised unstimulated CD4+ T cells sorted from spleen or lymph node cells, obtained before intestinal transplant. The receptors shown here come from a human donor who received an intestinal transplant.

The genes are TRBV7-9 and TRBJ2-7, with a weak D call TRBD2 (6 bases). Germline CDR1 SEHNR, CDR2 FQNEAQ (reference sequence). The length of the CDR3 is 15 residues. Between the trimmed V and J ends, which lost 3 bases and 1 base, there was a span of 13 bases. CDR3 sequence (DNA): TGTGCCAGCAGCTTGTATACCGGGAGTTCCTACGAGCAGTACTTC. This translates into CASSLYTGSSYEQYF. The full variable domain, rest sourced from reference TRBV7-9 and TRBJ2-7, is DTGVSQNPRHKITKRGQNVTFRCDPISEHNRLYWYRQTLGQGPEFLTYFQNEAQLEKSRLLSDRFSAERPKGSFSTLEIQRTEQGDSAMYLCASSLYTGSSYEQYFGPGTRLTVT.

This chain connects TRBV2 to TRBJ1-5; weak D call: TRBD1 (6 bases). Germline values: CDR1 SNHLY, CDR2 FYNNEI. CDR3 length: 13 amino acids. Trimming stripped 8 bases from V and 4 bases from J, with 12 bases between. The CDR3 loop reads CASLEQGNQPQHF. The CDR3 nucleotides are TGTGCCAGCTTAGAACAGGGAAATCAGCCCCAGCATTTT.

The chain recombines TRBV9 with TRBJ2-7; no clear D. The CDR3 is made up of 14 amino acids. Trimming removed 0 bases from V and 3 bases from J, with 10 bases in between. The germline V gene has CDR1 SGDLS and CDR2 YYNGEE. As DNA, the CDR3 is TGTGCCAGCAGCGTAGGACGGGCGAGCTACGAGCAGTACTTC. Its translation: CASSVGRASYEQYF.

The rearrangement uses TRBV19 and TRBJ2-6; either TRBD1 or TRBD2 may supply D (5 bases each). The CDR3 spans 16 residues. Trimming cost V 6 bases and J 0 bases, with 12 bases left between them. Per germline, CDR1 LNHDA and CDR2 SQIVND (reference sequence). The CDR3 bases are TGTGCCAGTAGACCAAAGGGGACCTCTGGGGCCAACGTCCTGACTTTC. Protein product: CASRPKGTSGANVLTF.

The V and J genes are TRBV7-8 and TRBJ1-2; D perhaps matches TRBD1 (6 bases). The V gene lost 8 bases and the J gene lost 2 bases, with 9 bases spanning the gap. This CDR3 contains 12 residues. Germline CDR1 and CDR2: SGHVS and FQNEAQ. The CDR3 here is CASWGTNYGYTF. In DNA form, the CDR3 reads TGTGCCAGCTGGGGGACAAACTATGGCTACACCTTC.

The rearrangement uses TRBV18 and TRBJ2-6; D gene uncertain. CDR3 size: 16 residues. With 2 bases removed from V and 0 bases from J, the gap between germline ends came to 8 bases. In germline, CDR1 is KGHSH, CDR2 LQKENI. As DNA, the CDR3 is TGTGCCAGCTCACCAATAGGAAACTCTGGGGCCAACGTCCTGACTTTC. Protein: CASSPIGNSGANVLTF. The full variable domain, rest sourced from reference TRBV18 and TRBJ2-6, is NAGVMQNPRHLVRRRGQEARLRCSPMKGHSHVYWYRQLPEEGLKFMVYLQKENIIDESGMPKERFSAEFPKEGPSILRIQQVVRGDSAAYFCASSPIGNSGANVLTFGAGSRLTVL.

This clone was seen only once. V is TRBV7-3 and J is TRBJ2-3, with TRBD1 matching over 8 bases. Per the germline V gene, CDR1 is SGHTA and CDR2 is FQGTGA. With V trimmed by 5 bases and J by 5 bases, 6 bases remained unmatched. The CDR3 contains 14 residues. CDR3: CASSPGGAGDTQYF. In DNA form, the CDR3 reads TGTGCCAGCAGCCCAGGGGGCGCGGGAGATACGCAGTATTTT.

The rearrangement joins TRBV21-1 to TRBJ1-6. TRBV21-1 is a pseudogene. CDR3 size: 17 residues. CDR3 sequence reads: CASSPRTPGSYNSPLHF. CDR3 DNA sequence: TGTGCCAGCAGCCCCCGGACCCCAGGCTCCTATAATTCACCCCTCCACTTT.

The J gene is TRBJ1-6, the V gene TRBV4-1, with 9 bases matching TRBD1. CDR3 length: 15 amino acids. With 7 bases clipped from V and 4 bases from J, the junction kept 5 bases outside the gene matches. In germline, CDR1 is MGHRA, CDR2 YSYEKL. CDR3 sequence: CASTPGQGYNSPLHF. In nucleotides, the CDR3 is TGCGCCAGCACCCCGGGACAGGGATATAATTCACCCCTCCACTTT.